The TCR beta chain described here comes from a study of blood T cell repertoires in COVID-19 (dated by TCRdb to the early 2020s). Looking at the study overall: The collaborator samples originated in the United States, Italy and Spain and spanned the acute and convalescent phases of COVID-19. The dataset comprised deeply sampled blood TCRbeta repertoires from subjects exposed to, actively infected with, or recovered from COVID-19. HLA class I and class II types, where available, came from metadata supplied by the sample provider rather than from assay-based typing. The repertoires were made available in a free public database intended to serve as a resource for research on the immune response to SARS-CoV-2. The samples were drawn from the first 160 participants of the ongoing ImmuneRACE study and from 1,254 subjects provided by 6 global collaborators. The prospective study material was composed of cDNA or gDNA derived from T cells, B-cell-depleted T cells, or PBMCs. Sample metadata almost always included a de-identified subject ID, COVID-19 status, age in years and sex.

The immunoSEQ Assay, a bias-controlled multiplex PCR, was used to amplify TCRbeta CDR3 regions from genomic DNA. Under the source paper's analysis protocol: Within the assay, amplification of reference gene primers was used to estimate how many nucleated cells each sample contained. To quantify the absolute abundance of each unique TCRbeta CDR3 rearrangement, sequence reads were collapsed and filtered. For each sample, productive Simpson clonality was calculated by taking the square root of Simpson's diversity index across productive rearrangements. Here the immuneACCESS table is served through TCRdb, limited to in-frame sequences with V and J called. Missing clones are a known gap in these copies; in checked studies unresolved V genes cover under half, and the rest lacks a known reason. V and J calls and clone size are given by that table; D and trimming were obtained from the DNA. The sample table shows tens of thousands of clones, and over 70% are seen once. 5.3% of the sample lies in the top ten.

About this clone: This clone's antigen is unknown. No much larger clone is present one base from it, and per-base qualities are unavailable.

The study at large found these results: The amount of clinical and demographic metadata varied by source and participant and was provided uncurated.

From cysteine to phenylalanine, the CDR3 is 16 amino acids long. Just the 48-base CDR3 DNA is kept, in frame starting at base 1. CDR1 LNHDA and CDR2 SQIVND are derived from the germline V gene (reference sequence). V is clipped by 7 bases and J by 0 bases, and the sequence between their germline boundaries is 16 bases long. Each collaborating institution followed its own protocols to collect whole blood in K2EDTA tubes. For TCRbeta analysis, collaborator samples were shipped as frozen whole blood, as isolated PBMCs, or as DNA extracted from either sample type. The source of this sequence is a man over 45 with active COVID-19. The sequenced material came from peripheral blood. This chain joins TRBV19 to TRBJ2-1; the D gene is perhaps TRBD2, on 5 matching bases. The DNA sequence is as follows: TGTGCCAGTAAAGGTAGAAGAGGGAGCTCCTACAATGAGCAGTTCTTC. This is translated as CASKGRRGSSYNEQFF.